This passage covers 22 T cell receptor beta chains from one sample sequenced in a study of blood T cell repertoires in COVID-19. TCRdb's copy holds only in-frame clones and misses some; the assay was immunoSEQ multiplex PCR. The table includes 450,000 or so clones, 89% detected once. Sample: peripheral blood. All receptors derive from a woman aged 40 to 55 with COVID-19, enrolled during active disease.

The gene calls are TRBV19 and TRBJ1-2; D is possibly TRBD1 (6 bases). V dropped 3 bases and J dropped 4 bases, with 21 bases sitting between them. The CDR3 consists of 17 residues. Germline assignment: CDR1 LNHDA and CDR2 SQIVND (reference sequence). CDR3 DNA: TGTGCCAGTAGTATTCGCCAGGGGTCTTACCTATCCTATGGCTACACCTTC. Its translation: CASSIRQGSYLSYGYTF.

This rearrangement joins TRBV5-5 to TRBJ1-5, with TRBD1 as a possible D gene (5 bases). V lost 3 bases and J lost 2, with 12 bases in between. CDR1 and CDR2 from the germline V gene are SGHKS and YYEKEE (reference sequence). The CDR3 is 15 residues long. The CDR3 is CASSYDPGGNQPQHF. DNA of the CDR3: TGTGCCAGCAGCTATGACCCGGGGGGCAATCAGCCCCAGCATTTT.

This clone was detected only once. The J gene is TRBJ2-5, the V gene TRBV7-3; 9 bases match TRBD1. CDR1 is SGHTA, CDR2 FQGTGA, per germline. V dropped 3 bases and J dropped 0; count of bases not matched to a gene: 2. This CDR3 is built from 15 residues. CDR3 residues: CASSLDRGDQETQYF. The CDR3 DNA sequence: TGTGCCAGCAGCTTGGACAGGGGCGACCAAGAGACCCAGTACTTC.

This clone occurred a few times. V usage is TRBV6-1 and J usage is TRBJ2-7; D unclear. V was clipped by 2 bases and J by 2 bases, with 7 bases between them. This CDR3 spans 13 amino acids. Looked up from germline, CDR1 is MNHNS and CDR2 is SASEGT. The CDR3 loop reads CASSEKEPYEQYF. CDR3 sequence (DNA): TGTGCCAGCAGTGAAAAAGAGCCCTACGAGCAGTACTTC.

The CDR3 region is CASIRDRDQPQHF. In DNA, the CDR3 is TGTGCCAGCATTAGGGACAGGGATCAGCCCCAGCATTTT. The V call is TRBV28, the J call TRBJ1-5, with 9 bases lining up with TRBD1. Germline V gene data show CDR1 as MDHEN and CDR2 as SYDVKM. After removal of 7 bases from V and 5 bases from J, the junction contained 3 bases not matched to a gene. The CDR3 contains 13 residues.

V gene TRBV7-3 combines with J gene TRBJ2-7; 16 nucleotides align to TRBD2. CDR1 SGHTA and CDR2 FQGTGA come from the germline V gene. The CDR3 is 18 residues long. Trimming took 4 bases from V and 3 from J; bases not matched to a gene: 9. The CDR3 region is CASSSRSGTSGRGYEQYF. The CDR3 region has the DNA TGTGCCAGCAGCTCACGCTCCGGGACTAGCGGGAGGGGCTACGAGCAGTACTTC.

In regard to this clone: Other nucleotide sequences in the sample specify the same CDR3. The V gene is TRBV20-1, the J gene TRBJ1-1; D remains unclear. Germline CDR1 reads DFQATT; CDR2 reads SNEGSKA (reference sequence). Trimming removed 2 bases at V and 6 bases at J, with 7 bases between. The CDR3 is 11 residues long. The chain's CDR3 is CSARIRAEAFF. CDR3 bases: TGCAGTGCTAGAATTCGTGCTGAAGCTTTCTTT.

The chain employs TRBV13 and TRBJ1-6; D unresolved. The CDR3 has 14 residues. In germline, CDR1 is PRHDT, CDR2 FYEKMQ (reference sequence). V was shortened by 3 bases and J by 7 bases, with 10 bases between the two germline ends. The CDR3 bases are TGTGCCAGCAGCTTCTCCCGGGAGAATTCACCCCTCCACTTT. It translates to CASSFSRENSPLHF.

This clone was seen only once. The V and J genes are TRBV6-5 and TRBJ2-2, with D unresolved. Germline values: CDR1 MNHEY, CDR2 SVGAGI. Deletions cut 0 bases from V and 7 bases from J, with 9 bases between. The CDR3 covers 14 residues. CDR3 DNA sequence: TGTGCCAGCAGTTACTCGAGATATAGCGGGGAGCTGTTTTTT. Translation gives CASSYSRYSGELFF.

CDR3 DNA sequence: TGTGCCAGCAGTTTAGTTGAGGGTGTAAGGCCCCAGCATTTT. Translated: CASSLVEGVRPQHF. The chain carries TRBV27 and TRBJ1-5, with unresolved D. The CDR3 is made up of 14 amino acids. The germline CDR1 and CDR2 sequences are MNHEY and SMNVEV (reference sequence). V gave up 2 bases and J gave up 9 bases, with 14 bases separating them.

V and J are TRBV5-1 and TRBJ1-1, with a tentative D call TRBD1 (5 bases). Trimming removed 5 bases at V and 7 bases at J, with 15 bases between. The CDR3 length is 13 residues. Germline V gene sequence: CDR1 SGHRS, CDR2 YFSETQ. In DNA form, the CDR3 reads TGCGCCAGCAGTCTGGGGGGTTCGAATGAAGCTTTCTTT. It yields the protein CASSLGGSNEAFF.

This chain connects TRBV6-1 to TRBJ2-2; TRBD2 matches at 8 bases. Germline V CDR1 and CDR2: MNHNS, SASEGT. The CDR3 loop spans 16 amino acids. V trimming: 4 bases; J trimming: 0 bases; junction bases outside the gene matches: 4. CDR3 protein: CASSGAGATNTGELFF. Here the CDR3 DNA reads TGTGCCAGCAGTGGAGCGGGGGCTACGAACACCGGGGAGCTGTTTTTT.

This chain joins TRBV6-5 and TRBJ2-3; D not certain. CDR1 and CDR2 from the germline V gene are MNHEY and SVGAGI. V was trimmed by 6 bases and J by 4 bases, leaving 11 bases between them. This CDR3 contains 13 residues. DNA of the CDR3: TGTGCCAGCAGCTTAAGGAGTTCAGATACGCAGTATTTT. Translating gives CASSLRSSDTQYF.

This clone was observed a single time. The DNA of the CDR3 is TGTGCCAGTACCAGGACAGGGCAGACCGGGGAGCTGTTTTTT. This encodes CASTRTGQTGELFF. The chain is built from TRBV19 and TRBJ2-2; 8 positions agree with TRBD1. V lost 7 bases and J lost 5; bases outside the gene matches: 6. Per germline, CDR1 LNHDA and CDR2 SQIVND (reference sequence). CDR3 length: 14 residues. The full variable domain, rest sourced from reference TRBV19 and TRBJ2-2, is DGGITQSPKYLFRKEGQNVTLSCEQNLNHDAMYWYRQDPGQGLRLIYYSQIVNDFQKGDIAEGYSVSREKKESFPLTVTSAQKNPTAFYLCASTRTGQTGELFFGEGSRLTVL.

The chain has TRBV27 and TRBJ2-1, with D perhaps matching TRBD2 (6 bases). V was cut by 6 bases and J by 6 bases, with 15 bases left in between. Germline loops: CDR1 MNHEY, CDR2 SMNVEV (reference sequence). The CDR3 runs 14 residues. The CDR3 DNA sequence: TGTGCCAGCAGAGGTCCGGGAGAAGGCAATGAGCAGTTCTTC. This codes for CASRGPGEGNEQFF.

The chain has TRBV13 and TRBJ2-7, with a tentative D call TRBD1 (5 bases). CDR1 is PRHDT, CDR2 FYEKMQ, per germline (reference sequence). The V end was cut by 5 bases, the J end by 7 bases, with 21 bases between. The length of the CDR3 is 15 residues. CDR3 sequence: CASSPFVRAGLEQYF. The DNA of the CDR3 is TGTGCCAGCAGCCCGTTCGTAAGGGCAGGGCTAGAGCAGTACTTC.

As for this clone: Possible read error: a much larger clone is one base away. The CDR3 DNA follows: TGTGCCAGCAGCTACAGGGGGACTAATGAAAAACTGTTTTTT. Its translation is CASSYRGTNEKLFF. The chain has TRBV7-2 and TRBJ1-4; the match to TRBD1 covers 8 bases. J was trimmed by 2 bases and V by 4 bases; bases with no gene match: 0. Looked up from germline, CDR1 is SGHTA and CDR2 is FQGNSA. The CDR3 contains 14 residues.

This clone was observed many times. This sequence joins TRBV6-5 and TRBJ2-7, with D possibly matching TRBD2 (7 bases). V was trimmed by 0 bases and J by 3 bases, leaving 12 bases between them. Germline CDR1 and CDR2: MNHEY and SVGAGI. The CDR3 length is 15 residues. CDR3 bases: TGTGCCAGCAGTTACTCGTCGGGGGGCTACTACGAGCAGTACTTC. As protein: CASSYSSGGYYEQYF.

The chain combines TRBV7-2 with TRBJ1-4; D gene ambiguous. This CDR3 comprises 15 residues. V shed 1 base and J shed 4 bases, with 10 bases lying between them. CDR1 is SGHTA, CDR2 FQGNSA, per germline. CDR3 in DNA: TGTGCCAGCAGCTTAGAGAGAGGCTATAATGAAAAACTGTTTTTT. Its translation: CASSLERGYNEKLFF.

The chain is built from TRBV11-2 and TRBJ1-5; tentatively, D is TRBD1 (5 bases). Germline-derived CDR1 and CDR2 are SGHAT and FQNNGV. Trimming removed 2 bases from V and 7 bases from J, with 15 bases in between. There are 15 residues in the CDR3. This chain's CDR3 is CASSLSPGLGQPQHF. CDR3 bases: TGTGCCAGCAGCTTATCCCCAGGGCTGGGGCAGCCCCAGCATTTT.

This sequence joins TRBV6-5 and TRBJ1-4; 7 bases match TRBD1. The ends lost 8 bases at V and 0 bases at J; junction bases unmatched: 6. CDR3 length: 15 amino acids. CDR1 and CDR2 from the germline V gene are MNHEY and SVGAGI. The CDR3 sequence is CASLTGSATNEKLFF. The CDR3 nucleotides are TGTGCCAGCTTGACAGGGTCAGCAACTAATGAAAAACTGTTTTTT.

In this sample, this clone turned up once. The chain couples TRBV7-3 to TRBJ2-2, with TRBD2 as a possible D gene (6 bases). Germline V gives CDR1 SGHTA, CDR2 FQGTGA. The V end lost 5 bases, the J end lost 0 bases, and 13 bases lay between the germline ends. The CDR3 loop spans 16 amino acids. The CDR3: CASSRLGLSNTGELFF. Written as DNA, the CDR3 is TGTGCCAGCAGCCGACTAGGACTTTCGAACACCGGGGAGCTGTTTTTT. Filled out from reference TRBV7-3 and TRBJ2-2, the complete variable domain reads GAGVSQTPSNKVTEKGKYVELRCDPISGHTALYWYRQSLGQGPEFLIYFQGTGAADDSGLPNDRFFAVRPEGSVSTLKIQRTERGDSAVYLCASSRLGLSNTGELFFGEGSRLTVL.